This T cell receptor (beta chain) was identified in a study of CD8 T cells in ankylosing spondylitis. Overall study findings and caveats: Blood from ankylosing spondylitis patients appeared to carry a characteristic roughly eight-variant TCR beta motif.

Via MiXCR, TCRdb re-called the 5' RACE reads, giving one row per CDR3 protein. This sample has about 540,000 distinct CDR3 sequences; roughly 13% occur once, and the top ten carry approximately 7%. Germline assignment: CDR1 SGHDN and CDR2 FVKESK. Trimming took off 4 bases at V and 6 bases at J, with 12 bases between the two ends. The CDR3 spans 13 residues. This clonotype was found many times. Its antigen is as yet unknown. Sequences were obtained from blood, either unsorted or a sorted T cell fraction (not recorded which). The source of this sequence is a male donor with ankylosing spondylitis. The chain is built from TRBV14 and TRBJ1-2; D is undetermined. The CDR3 sequence: CASSPRSTDGYTF. The CDR3, as DNA: TGTGCCAGCAGCCCAAGAAGTACGGATGGCTACACCTTC.